What follows describes a single TCR beta chain. Its antigen is not identified. The data were obtained in a study of T cell repertoires in cytomegalovirus infection. Across the whole study: Recently identified HLA-C-restricted and well-studied HLA-B-restricted CMV epitopes were used. Public TCR beta signatures were indicative of both CMV infection and a matching HLA type.

Each CDR3 protein is one row after TCRdb ran MiXCR on the reads. The table records about 83,000 distinct CDR3 sequences, roughly half of them present only once. Findings of the study overall: HLA-C-restricted, CMV-specific TCR beta clonotypes were dominant ex vivo.

CDR1 is LGHNA and CDR2 is YNFKEQ in the germline V gene. Unmatched junction bases numbered 8, after V lost 0 bases and J lost 6 bases. This CDR3 contains 16 residues. The V call is TRBV4-2, the J call TRBJ2-4, with 7 bases matching TRBD2. Here the sequenced sample was CD8+ T cells from cultured PBMCs, taken from culture after CMV antigen stimulation. This clonotype was obtained from a human donor in good health (CMV status not recorded). Some clones in this sample may be carry-over from other donors' samples. CDR3 sequence reads: CASSQEGGEWVNIQYF. CDR3 DNA sequence: TGTGCCAGCAGCCAAGAGGGGGGGGAATGGGTAAACATTCAGTACTTC.